In its sample, the clone carrying this T cell receptor (beta chain) was seen once. Time point of the sample: newly diagnosed, previously untreated cHL patient sample. These data come from a study of PD-1 blockade in classical Hodgkin lymphoma. Trimming removed 4 bases from V and 5 bases from J, with 17 bases in between. This CDR3 is built from 15 residues. The germline V gene has CDR1 SEHNR and CDR2 FQNEAQ (reference sequence). TCRdb's copy holds only in-frame clones and misses some; the assay was immunoSEQ multiplex PCR. The top ten clones hold about 2.8% of a sample with some 70,000 clones, about 93% of them seen once.

The origin of this receptor is a human donor with classical Hodgkin lymphoma. The chain has TRBV7-9 and TRBJ1-2; D might be TRBD1 (5 bases). Sequencing used peripheral blood mononuclear cells (PBMCs). CDR3 sequence reads: CASSSGWDPGYGYTF. The CDR3 coding sequence is TGTGCCAGCAGCTCAGGCTGGGACCCTGGATATGGCTACACCTTC.